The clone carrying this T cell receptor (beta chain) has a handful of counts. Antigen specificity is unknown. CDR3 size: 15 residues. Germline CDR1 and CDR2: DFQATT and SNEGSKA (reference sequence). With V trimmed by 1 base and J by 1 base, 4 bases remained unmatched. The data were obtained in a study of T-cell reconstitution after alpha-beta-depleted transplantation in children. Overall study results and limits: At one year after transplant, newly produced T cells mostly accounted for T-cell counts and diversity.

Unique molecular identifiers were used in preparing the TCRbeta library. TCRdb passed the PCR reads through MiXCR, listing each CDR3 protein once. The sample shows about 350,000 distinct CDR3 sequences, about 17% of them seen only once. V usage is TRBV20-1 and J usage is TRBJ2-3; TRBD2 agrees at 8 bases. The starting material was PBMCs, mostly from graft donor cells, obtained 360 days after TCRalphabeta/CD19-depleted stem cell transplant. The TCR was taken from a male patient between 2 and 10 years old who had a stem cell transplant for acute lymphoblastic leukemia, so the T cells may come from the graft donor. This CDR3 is CSARVRGGGTDTQYF. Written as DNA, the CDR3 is TGCAGTGCTAGAGTCCGGGGGGGAGGCACAGATACGCAGTATTTT.